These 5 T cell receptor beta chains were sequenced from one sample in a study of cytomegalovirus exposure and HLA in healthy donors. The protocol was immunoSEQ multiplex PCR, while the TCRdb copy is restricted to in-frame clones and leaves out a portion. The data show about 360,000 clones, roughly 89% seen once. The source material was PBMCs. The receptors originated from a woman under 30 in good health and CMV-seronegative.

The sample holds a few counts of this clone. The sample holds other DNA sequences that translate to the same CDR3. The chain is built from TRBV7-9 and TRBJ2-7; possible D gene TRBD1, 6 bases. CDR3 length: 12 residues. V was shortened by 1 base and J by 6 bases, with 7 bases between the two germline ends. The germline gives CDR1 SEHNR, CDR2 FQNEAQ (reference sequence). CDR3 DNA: TGTGCCAGCAGCTTAGGAGGGGGCGAGCAGTACTTC. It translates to CASSLGGGEQYF.

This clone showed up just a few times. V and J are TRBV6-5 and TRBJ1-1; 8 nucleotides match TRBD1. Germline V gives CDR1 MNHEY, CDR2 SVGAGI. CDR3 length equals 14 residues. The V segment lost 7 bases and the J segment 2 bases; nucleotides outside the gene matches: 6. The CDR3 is CASTQGARNTEAFF. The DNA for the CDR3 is TGTGCCAGCACGCAGGGGGCACGAAACACTGAAGCTTTCTTT.

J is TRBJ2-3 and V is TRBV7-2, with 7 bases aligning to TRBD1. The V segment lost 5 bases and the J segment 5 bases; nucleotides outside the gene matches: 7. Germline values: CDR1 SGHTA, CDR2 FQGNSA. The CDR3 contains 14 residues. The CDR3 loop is CASSRQGRGDTQYF. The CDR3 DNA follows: TGTGCCAGCAGCCGACAGGGCCGCGGAGATACGCAGTATTTT.

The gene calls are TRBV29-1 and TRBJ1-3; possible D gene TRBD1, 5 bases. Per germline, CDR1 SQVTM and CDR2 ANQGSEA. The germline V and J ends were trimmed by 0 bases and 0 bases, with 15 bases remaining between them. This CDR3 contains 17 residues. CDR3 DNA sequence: TGCAGCGTTGAAGATGGAGAAAGGGGAAGCTCTGGAAACACCATATATTTT. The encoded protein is CSVEDGERGSSGNTIYF.

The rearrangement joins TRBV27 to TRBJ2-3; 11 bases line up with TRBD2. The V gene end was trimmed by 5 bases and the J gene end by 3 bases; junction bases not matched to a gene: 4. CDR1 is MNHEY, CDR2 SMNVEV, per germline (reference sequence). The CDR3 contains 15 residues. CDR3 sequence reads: CASSPLAGVTDTQYF. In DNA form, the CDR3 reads TGTGCCAGCAGTCCACTAGCGGGAGTGACAGATACGCAGTATTTT.